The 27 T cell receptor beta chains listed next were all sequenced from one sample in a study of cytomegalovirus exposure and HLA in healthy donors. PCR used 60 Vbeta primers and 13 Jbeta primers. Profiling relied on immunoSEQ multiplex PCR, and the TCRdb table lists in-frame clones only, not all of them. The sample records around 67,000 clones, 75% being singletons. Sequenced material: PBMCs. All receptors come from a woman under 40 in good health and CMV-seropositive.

Here the CDR3 reads CANTGTGTKLSGANVLTF. CDR3 in DNA: TGTGCCAACACTGGGACGGGGACTAAACTTTCTGGGGCCAACGTCCTGACTTTC. This chain links TRBV2 with TRBJ2-6; TRBD2 aligns across 7 bases. CDR1 and CDR2 (germline): SNHLY, FYNNEI. This CDR3 has 18 residues. Losses at the gene ends were 10 bases for V and 1 base for J; bases not matched to a gene: 16.

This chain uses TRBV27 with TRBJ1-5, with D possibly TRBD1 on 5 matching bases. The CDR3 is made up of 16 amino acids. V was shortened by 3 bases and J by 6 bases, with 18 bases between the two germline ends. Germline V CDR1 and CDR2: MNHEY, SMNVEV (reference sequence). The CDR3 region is CASSLELGLGGQPQHF. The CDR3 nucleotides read TGTGCCAGCAGTTTGGAATTGGGACTTGGGGGTCAGCCCCAGCATTTT.

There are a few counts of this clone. The CDR3 spells CASRGQAISTGELFF. The CDR3 DNA follows: TGTGCCAGCAGGGGACAGGCGATAAGCACCGGGGAGCTGTTTTTT. The V gene is TRBV2, the J gene TRBJ2-2; 8 nucleotides match TRBD1. The germline gives CDR1 SNHLY, CDR2 FYNNEI. The V segment lost 6 bases and the J segment 4 bases; nucleotides outside the gene matches: 7. The CDR3 is made up of 15 amino acids.

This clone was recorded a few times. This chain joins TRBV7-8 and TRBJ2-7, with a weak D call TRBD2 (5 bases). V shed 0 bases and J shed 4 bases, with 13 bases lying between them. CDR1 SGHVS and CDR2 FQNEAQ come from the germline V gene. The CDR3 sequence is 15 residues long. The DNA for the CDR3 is TGTGCCAGCAGCTTAGCTGAATCGGGAAGTTACGAGCAGTACTTC. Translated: CASSLAESGSYEQYF.

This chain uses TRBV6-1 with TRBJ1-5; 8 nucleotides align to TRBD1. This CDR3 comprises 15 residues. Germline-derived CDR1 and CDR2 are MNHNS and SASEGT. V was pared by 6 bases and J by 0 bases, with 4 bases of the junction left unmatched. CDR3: CASSPDRASNQPQHF. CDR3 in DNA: TGTGCCAGCAGCCCGGACAGGGCTAGCAATCAGCCCCAGCATTTT.

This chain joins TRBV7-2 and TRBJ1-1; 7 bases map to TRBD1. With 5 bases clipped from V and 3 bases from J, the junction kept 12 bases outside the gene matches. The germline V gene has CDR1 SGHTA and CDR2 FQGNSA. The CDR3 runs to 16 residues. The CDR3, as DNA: TGTGCCAGCAGCACTCAGGGGGGTTGGGGGGACACTGAAGCTTTCTTT. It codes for CASSTQGGWGDTEAFF.

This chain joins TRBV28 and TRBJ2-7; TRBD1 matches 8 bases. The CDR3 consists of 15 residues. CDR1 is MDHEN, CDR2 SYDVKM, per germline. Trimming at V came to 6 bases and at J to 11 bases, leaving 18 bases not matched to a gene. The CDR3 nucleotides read TGTGCCAGCAGCCGGACAGGGAAGAGTCTGGGCTGGGAGTACTTC. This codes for CASSRTGKSLGWEYF.

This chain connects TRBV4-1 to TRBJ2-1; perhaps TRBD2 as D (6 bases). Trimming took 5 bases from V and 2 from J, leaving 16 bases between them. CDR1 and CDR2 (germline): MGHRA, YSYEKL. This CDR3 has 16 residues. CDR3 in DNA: TGCGCCAGCAGCAAAAGCCAGCGGGTTGCCTACAATGAGCAGTTCTTC. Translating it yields CASSKSQRVAYNEQFF.

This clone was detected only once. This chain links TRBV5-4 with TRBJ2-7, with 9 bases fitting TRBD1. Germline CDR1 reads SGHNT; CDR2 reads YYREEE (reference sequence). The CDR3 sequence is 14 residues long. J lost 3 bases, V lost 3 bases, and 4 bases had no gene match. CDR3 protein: CASSSDRGLYEQYF. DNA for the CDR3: TGTGCCAGCAGCTCGGACAGGGGTCTCTACGAGCAGTACTTC.

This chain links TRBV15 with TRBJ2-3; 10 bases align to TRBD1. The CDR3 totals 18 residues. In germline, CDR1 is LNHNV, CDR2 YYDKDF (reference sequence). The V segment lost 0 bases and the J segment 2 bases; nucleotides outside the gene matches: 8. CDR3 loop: CATSREGTGDPHTDTQYF. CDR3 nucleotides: TGTGCCACCAGCAGAGAAGGGACAGGGGACCCCCACACAGATACGCAGTATTTT.

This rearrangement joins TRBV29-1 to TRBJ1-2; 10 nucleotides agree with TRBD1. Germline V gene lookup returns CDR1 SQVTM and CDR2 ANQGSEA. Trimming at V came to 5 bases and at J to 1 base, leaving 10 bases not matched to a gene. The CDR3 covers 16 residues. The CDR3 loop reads CSVPRMGQGLNYGYTF. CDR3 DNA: TGCAGCGTTCCAAGAATGGGACAGGGGCTTAACTATGGCTACACCTTC.

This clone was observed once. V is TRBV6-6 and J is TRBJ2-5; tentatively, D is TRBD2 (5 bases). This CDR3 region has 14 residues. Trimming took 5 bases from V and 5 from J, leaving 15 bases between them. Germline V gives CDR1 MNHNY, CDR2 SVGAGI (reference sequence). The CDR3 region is CASSPTGNGETQYF. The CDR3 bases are TGTGCCAGCAGTCCTACCGGGAACGGGGAGACCCAGTACTTC.

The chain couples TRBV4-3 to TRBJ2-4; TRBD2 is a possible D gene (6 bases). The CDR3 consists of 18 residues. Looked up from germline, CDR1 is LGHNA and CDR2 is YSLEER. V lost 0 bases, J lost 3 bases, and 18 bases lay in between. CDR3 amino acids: CASSQEGDGSLGKNIQYF. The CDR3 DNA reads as TGCGCCAGCAGCCAAGAAGGTGACGGGAGTTTAGGCAAAAACATTCAGTACTTC.

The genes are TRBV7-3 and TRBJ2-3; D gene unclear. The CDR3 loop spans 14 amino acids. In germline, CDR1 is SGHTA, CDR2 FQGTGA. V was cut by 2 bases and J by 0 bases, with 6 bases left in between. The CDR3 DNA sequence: TGTGCCAGCAGCTTACAGGCGAGCACAGATACGCAGTATTTT. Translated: CASSLQASTDTQYF.

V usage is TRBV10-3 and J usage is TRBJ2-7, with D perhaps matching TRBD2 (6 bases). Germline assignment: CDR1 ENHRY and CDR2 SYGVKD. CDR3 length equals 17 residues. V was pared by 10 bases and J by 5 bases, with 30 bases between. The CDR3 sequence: CATWDRDGGFSVHEQYF. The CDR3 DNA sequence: TGTGCCACATGGGACCGGGACGGGGGATTCTCGGTCCACGAGCAGTACTTC.

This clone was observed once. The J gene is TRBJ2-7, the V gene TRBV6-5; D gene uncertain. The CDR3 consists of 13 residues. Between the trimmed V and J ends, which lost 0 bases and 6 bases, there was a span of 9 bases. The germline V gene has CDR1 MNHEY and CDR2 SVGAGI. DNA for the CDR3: TGTGCCAGCAGTTACTCGGGCCTCGGCGAGCAGTACTTC. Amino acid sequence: CASSYSGLGEQYF.

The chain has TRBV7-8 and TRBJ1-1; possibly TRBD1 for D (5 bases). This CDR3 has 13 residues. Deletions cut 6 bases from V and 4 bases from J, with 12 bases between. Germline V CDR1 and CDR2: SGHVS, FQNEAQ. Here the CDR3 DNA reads TGTGCCAGCAGTCCCGGGGGAAGCACTGAAGCTTTCTTT. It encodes CASSPGGSTEAFF.

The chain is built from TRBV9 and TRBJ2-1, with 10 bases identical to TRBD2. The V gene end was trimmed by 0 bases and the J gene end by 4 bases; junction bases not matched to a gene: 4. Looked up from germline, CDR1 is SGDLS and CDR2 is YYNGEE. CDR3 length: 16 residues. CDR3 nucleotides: TGTGCCAGCAGCGTAGAACTAGCGGGAAGATACAATGAGCAGTTCTTC. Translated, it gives CASSVELAGRYNEQFF.

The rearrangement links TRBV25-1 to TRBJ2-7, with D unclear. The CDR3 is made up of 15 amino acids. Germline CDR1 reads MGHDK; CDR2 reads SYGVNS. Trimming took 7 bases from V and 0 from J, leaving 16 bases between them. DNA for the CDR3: TGTGCCAGCACCATGTCAGGCCGTGCCTCCTACGAGCAGTACTTC. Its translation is CASTMSGRASYEQYF.

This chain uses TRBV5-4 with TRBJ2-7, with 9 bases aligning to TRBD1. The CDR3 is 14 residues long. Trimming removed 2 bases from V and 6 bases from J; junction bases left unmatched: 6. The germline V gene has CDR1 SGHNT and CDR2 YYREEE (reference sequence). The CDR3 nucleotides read TGTGCCAGCAGCTTCCCGACAGGGGGGAGCGAGCAGTACTTC. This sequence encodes CASSFPTGGSEQYF.

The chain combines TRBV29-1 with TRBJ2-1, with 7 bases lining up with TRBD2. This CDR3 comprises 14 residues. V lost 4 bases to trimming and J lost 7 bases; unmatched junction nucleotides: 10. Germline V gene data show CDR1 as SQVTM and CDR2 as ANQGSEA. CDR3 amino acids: CSVVTRGSVNEQFF. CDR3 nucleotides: TGCAGCGTTGTTACTCGCGGGAGTGTGAATGAGCAGTTCTTC.

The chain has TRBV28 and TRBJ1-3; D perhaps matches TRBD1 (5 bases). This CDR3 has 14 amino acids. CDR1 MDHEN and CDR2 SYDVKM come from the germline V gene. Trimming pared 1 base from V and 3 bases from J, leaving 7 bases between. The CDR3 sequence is CASSLSGLGNTIYF. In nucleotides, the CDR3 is TGTGCCAGCAGTTTATCAGGGCTTGGAAACACCATATATTTT.

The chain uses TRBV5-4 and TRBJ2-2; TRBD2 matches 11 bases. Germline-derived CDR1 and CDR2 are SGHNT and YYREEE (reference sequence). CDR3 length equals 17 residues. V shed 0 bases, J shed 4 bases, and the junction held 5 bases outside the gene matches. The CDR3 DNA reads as TGTGCCAGCAGCTTGGATAGCGGGAGGGCCGTCACCGGGGAGCTGTTTTTT. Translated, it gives CASSLDSGRAVTGELFF. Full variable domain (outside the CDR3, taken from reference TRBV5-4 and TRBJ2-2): ETGVTQSPTHLIKTRGQQVTLRCSSQSGHNTVSWYQQALGQGPQFIFQYYREEENGRGNFPPRFSGLQFPNYSSELNVNALELDDSALYLCASSLDSGRAVTGELFFGEGSRLTVL.

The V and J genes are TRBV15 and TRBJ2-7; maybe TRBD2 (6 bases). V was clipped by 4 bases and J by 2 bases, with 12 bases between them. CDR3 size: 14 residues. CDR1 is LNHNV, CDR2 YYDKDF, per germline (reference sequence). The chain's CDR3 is CATSKGLATYEQYF. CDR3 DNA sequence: TGTGCCACCAGCAAGGGACTCGCCACCTACGAGCAGTACTTC.

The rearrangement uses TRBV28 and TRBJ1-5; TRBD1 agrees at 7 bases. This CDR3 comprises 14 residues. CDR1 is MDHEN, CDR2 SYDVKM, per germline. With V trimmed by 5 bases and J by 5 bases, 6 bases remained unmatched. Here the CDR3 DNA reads TGTGCCAGCAGTCCCCGGGACAGCTATCAGCCCCAGCATTTT. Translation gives CASSPRDSYQPQHF.

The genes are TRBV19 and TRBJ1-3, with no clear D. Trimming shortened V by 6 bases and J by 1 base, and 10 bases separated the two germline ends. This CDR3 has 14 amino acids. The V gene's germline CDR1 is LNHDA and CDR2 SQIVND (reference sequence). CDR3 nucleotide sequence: TGTGCCAGTAGAGATGGAGGGTCTGGAAACACCATATATTTT. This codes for CASRDGGSGNTIYF. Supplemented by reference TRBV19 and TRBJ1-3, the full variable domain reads DGGITQSPKYLFRKEGQNVTLSCEQNLNHDAMYWYRQDPGQGLRLIYYSQIVNDFQKGDIAEGYSVSREKKESFPLTVTSAQKNPTAFYLCASRDGGSGNTIYFGEGSWLTVV.

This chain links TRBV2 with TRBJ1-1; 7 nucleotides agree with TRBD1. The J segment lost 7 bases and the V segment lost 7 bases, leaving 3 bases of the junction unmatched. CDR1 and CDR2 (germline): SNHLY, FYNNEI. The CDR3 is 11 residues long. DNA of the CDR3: TGTGCCAGCAAGGGGGACAGTGAAGCTTTCTTT. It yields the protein CASKGDSEAFF.